The 28 T cell receptor beta chains presented below share a single source sample, sequenced in a study of blood T cell repertoires in COVID-19. The assay was immunoSEQ multiplex PCR, and TCRdb's table has in-frame clones only and misses some. The sample lists roughly 150,000 clones; approximately 85% were seen once. The sample was peripheral blood. These receptors were obtained from a woman older than 75 with COVID-19, enrolled during active disease.

The V gene is TRBV19, the J gene TRBJ1-1; D is uncertain. This CDR3 comprises 14 residues. V lost 5 bases to trimming and J lost 10 bases, with 20 bases between them. The germline gives CDR1 LNHDA, CDR2 SQIVND (reference sequence). The CDR3 is CASSAFKFGPAAFF. The CDR3, as DNA: TGTGCCAGTAGTGCCTTCAAATTTGGGCCGGCAGCTTTCTTT.

The rearrangement joins TRBV5-6 to TRBJ1-6; D remains unclear. Trimming pared 0 bases from V and 1 base from J, leaving 8 bases between. The length of the CDR3 is 16 residues. Germline V CDR1 and CDR2: SGHDT, YYEEEE. The CDR3 DNA sequence: TGTGCCAGCAGCTTGGGGGCGGGTTCCTATAATTCACCCCTCCACTTT. Its translation is CASSLGAGSYNSPLHF.

The gene calls are TRBV4-1 and TRBJ2-5; 10 nucleotides line up with TRBD2. CDR3 length equals 17 residues. The germline V gene encodes CDR1 MGHRA and CDR2 YSYEKL. V dropped 0 bases and J dropped 4; count of bases not matched to a gene: 8. Here the CDR3 DNA reads TGCGCCAGCAGCCAAGAAGGGGGGAAGCGGGAGGGAGAGACCCAGTACTTC. The encoded protein is CASSQEGGKREGETQYF.

V gene TRBV3-1 (or the pseudogene TRBV3-2) combines with J gene TRBJ1-2; D gene unclear. V shed 2 bases and J shed 11 bases, with 9 bases lying between them. Germline lookup yields CDR1 LGHDT and CDR2 YNNKEL (reference sequence). This CDR3 has 11 amino acids. The CDR3: CASSQNQRYTF. CDR3 DNA: TGTGCCAGCAGCCAAAATCAACGGTACACCTTC.

The rearrangement links TRBV9 to TRBJ2-1; tentative D call: TRBD2 (6 bases). The germline V gene has CDR1 SGDLS and CDR2 YYNGEE. The CDR3 contains 15 residues. V gave up 4 bases and J gave up 7 bases, with 18 bases separating them. CDR3 in DNA: TGTGCCAGCAGCCCTCTGACGGGAGCGAAAAATGAGCAGTTCTTC. Translated, it gives CASSPLTGAKNEQFF.

The J gene is TRBJ2-2, the V gene TRBV20-1, with 8 positions matching TRBD2. This CDR3 comprises 15 residues. J lost 4 bases, V lost 3 bases, and 7 bases had no gene match. Germline V lookup: CDR1 DFQATT, CDR2 SNEGSKA (reference sequence). CDR3 residues: CSASWRGAGTGELFF. In nucleotides, the CDR3 is TGCAGTGCTAGTTGGCGGGGGGCGGGCACCGGGGAGCTGTTTTTT.

The genes are TRBV9 and TRBJ2-7, with 11 positions matching TRBD2. The germline V gene has CDR1 SGDLS and CDR2 YYNGEE. The V segment lost 4 bases and the J segment 0 bases; nucleotides outside the gene matches: 9. The CDR3 totals 17 residues. This chain's CDR3 is CASSFLGTSGNSYEQYF. The CDR3 bases are TGTGCCAGCAGCTTCCTCGGGACTAGCGGAAACTCCTACGAGCAGTACTTC.

The sample holds one count of this clone. This CDR3 is CASSTRDSRPQHF. The CDR3 DNA reads as TGTGCCAGTAGTACTCGGGACAGTCGGCCCCAGCATTTT. The rearrangement uses TRBV19 and TRBJ1-5; 7 positions match TRBD1. Germline values: CDR1 LNHDA, CDR2 SQIVND (reference sequence). After removal of 4 bases from V and 9 bases from J, the junction contained 6 bases not matched to a gene. The CDR3 consists of 13 residues.

The sample holds one count of this clone. V is TRBV5-1 and J is TRBJ1-6, with 9 bases matching TRBD1. V trimming: 7 bases; J trimming: 0 bases; junction bases outside the gene matches: 17. The CDR3 spans 20 residues. Germline-derived CDR1 and CDR2 are SGHRS and YFSETQ. CDR3 coding DNA: TGCGCCAGCCCTCCTCCGGACAGGGGCCGAGGCGACTCCTATAATTCACCCCTCCACTTT. Its protein is CASPPPDRGRGDSYNSPLHF. The full variable domain, with the rest looked up from reference TRBV5-1 and TRBJ1-6, is KAGVTQTPRYLIKTRGQQVTLSCSPISGHRSVSWYQQTPGQGLQFLFEYFSETQRNKGNFPGRFSGRQFSNSRSEMNVSTLELGDSALYLCASPPPDRGRGDSYNSPLHFGNGTRLTVT.

The chain uses TRBV18 and TRBJ2-7, with 9 bases matching TRBD1. This CDR3 is built from 14 residues. The junction had 2 bases not matched to a gene; V was cut back by 3 bases and J by 2 bases. Germline values: CDR1 KGHSH, CDR2 LQKENI. The CDR3 here is CASSPGQGTYEQYF. The CDR3 coding sequence is TGTGCCAGCTCACCGGGACAGGGAACCTACGAGCAGTACTTC. Together with reference TRBV18 and TRBJ2-7, the CDR3 gives the full variable domain: NAGVMQNPRHLVRRRGQEARLRCSPMKGHSHVYWYRQLPEEGLKFMVYLQKENIIDESGMPKERFSAEFPKEGPSILRIQQVVRGDSAAYFCASSPGQGTYEQYFGPGTRLTVT.

The chain employs TRBV18 and TRBJ1-1; D ambiguous. Germline-derived CDR1 and CDR2 are KGHSH and LQKENI. This CDR3 has 15 residues. V lost 0 bases to trimming and J lost 1 base, with 9 bases between them. The CDR3 sequence is CASSPPTGSNTEAFF. The DNA of the CDR3 is TGTGCCAGCTCACCACCAACGGGGTCGAACACTGAAGCTTTCTTT.

The genes are TRBV28 and TRBJ2-1, with 8 bases aligning to TRBD1. The CDR3 runs to 15 residues. With 6 bases clipped from V and 2 bases from J, the junction kept 6 bases outside the gene matches. The germline CDR1 and CDR2 sequences are MDHEN and SYDVKM. CDR3 in DNA: TGTGCCAGCAGCCGAGACAGGGGTACCTACAATGAGCAGTTCTTC. This gives the protein CASSRDRGTYNEQFF.

This clone came up once. The CDR3 region has the DNA TGTGCCAGCAGTGTGCGACAGGTCTATCAGCCCCAGCATTTT. Its translation: CASSVRQVYQPQHF. The chain has TRBV28 and TRBJ1-5; D possibly corresponds to TRBD1 (6 bases). The CDR3 covers 14 residues. Germline values: CDR1 MDHEN, CDR2 SYDVKM. Trimming shortened V by 5 bases and J by 5 bases, and 13 bases separated the two germline ends.

V gene TRBV15 combines with J gene TRBJ2-1; 8 positions match TRBD2. This CDR3 contains 17 residues. Germline V gene sequence: CDR1 LNHNV, CDR2 YYDKDF (reference sequence). The junction had 16 bases not matched to a gene; V was cut back by 5 bases and J by 7 bases. The CDR3 coding sequence is TGTGCCACCAGCCGCCAGGTGACGGGACTAGTACCGAATGAGCAGTTCTTC. It specifies CATSRQVTGLVPNEQFF. The full variable domain, completed using reference TRBV15 and TRBJ2-1, is DAMVIQNPRYQVTQFGKPVTLSCSQTLNHNVMYWYQQKSSQAPKLLFHYYDKDFNNEADTPDNFQSRRPNTSFCFLDIRSPGLGDTAMYLCATSRQVTGLVPNEQFFGPGTRLTVL.

The chain recombines TRBV7-2 with TRBJ1-5, with 7 bases identical to TRBD1. There are 19 residues in the CDR3. Trimming took 3 bases from V and 1 from J; bases not matched to a gene: 15. Germline V gene sequence: CDR1 SGHTA, CDR2 FQGNSA. The CDR3 bases are TGTGCCAGCAGCTTCGGGAGGGGGCGCGGAGGGAGAAGCAATCAGCCCCAGCATTTT. Protein: CASSFGRGRGGRSNQPQHF.

The chain carries TRBV7-9 and TRBJ2-7; 10 positions agree with TRBD2. V gave up 3 bases and J gave up 3 bases; unmatched junction bases: 5. Germline CDR1 and CDR2: SEHNR and FQNEAQ (reference sequence). The CDR3 is 15 residues long. The CDR3 protein is CASSFGLAGVYEQYF. CDR3 DNA: TGTGCCAGCAGCTTCGGCCTAGCGGGAGTCTACGAGCAGTACTTC.

The chain links TRBV2 to TRBJ1-5; D not resolved. The CDR3 extends over 16 amino acids. CDR1 and CDR2 (germline): SNHLY, FYNNEI. Trimming stripped 7 bases from V and 0 bases from J, with 16 bases between. This CDR3 reads CASTLDGLYSNQPQHF. The CDR3 nucleotides read TGTGCCAGCACCCTAGACGGATTGTATAGCAATCAGCCCCAGCATTTT.

This clone was recorded only once. The chain employs TRBV19 and TRBJ2-7; 10 positions agree with TRBD1. This CDR3 comprises 14 residues. Germline CDR1 is LNHDA and CDR2 is SQIVND (reference sequence). Unmatched junction bases numbered 4, after V lost 5 bases and J lost 3 bases. The DNA of the CDR3 is TGTGCCAGTAGTCTCCGGACAGGGGGCTACGAGCAGTACTTC. Residues: CASSLRTGGYEQYF.

V gene TRBV10-3 combines with J gene TRBJ1-1, with 7 bases lining up with TRBD1. V lost 6 bases, J lost 1 base, and 8 bases stayed unmatched. This CDR3 region has 15 residues. Looked up from germline, CDR1 is ENHRY and CDR2 is SYGVKD. The CDR3 loop is CAIRGTGTENTEAFF. CDR3 nucleotide sequence: TGTGCCATCAGGGGAACAGGGACAGAGAACACTGAAGCTTTCTTT.

V gene TRBV5-1 combines with J gene TRBJ2-3, with D perhaps TRBD2 (6 bases). Deletions cut 4 bases from V and 2 bases from J, with 11 bases between. Germline loops: CDR1 SGHRS, CDR2 YFSETQ. CDR3 length: 14 residues. The CDR3 region is CASSGGAITDTQYF. As DNA, the CDR3 is TGCGCCAGCAGCGGAGGGGCGATCACAGATACGCAGTATTTT.

The chain uses TRBV7-3 and TRBJ2-7, with TRBD1 as a possible D gene (5 bases). The CDR3 loop spans 18 amino acids. The germline CDR1 and CDR2 sequences are SGHTA and FQGTGA. The V gene lost 5 bases and the J gene lost 2 bases, with 25 bases spanning the gap. The CDR3: CASSPPRVLGALTYEQYF. The CDR3 DNA reads TGTGCCAGCAGCCCACCTCGGGTCCTAGGGGCCCTCACCTACGAGCAGTACTTC.

The chain joins TRBV30 to TRBJ2-7; D might be TRBD2 (6 bases). Germline CDR1 GTSNPN, CDR2 SVGIG (reference sequence). Between the trimmed V and J ends, which lost 2 bases and 2 bases, there was a span of 10 bases. The CDR3 is 13 residues long. CDR3 amino acids: CAWSIGLTYEQYF. As DNA, the CDR3 is TGTGCCTGGAGTATAGGACTAACCTACGAGCAGTACTTC.

V and J are TRBV18 and TRBJ1-1; weak D call: TRBD1 (6 bases). Germline assignment: CDR1 KGHSH and CDR2 LQKENI. CDR3 length: 15 amino acids. The germline V and J ends were trimmed by 1 base and 4 bases, with 13 bases remaining between them. CDR3 sequence (DNA): TGTGCCAGCTCACCACAGTGGGGGCGGTTCACTGAAGCTTTCTTT. Amino acid sequence: CASSPQWGRFTEAFF.

The CDR3 bases are TGTGCCAGCAGCCCGAGGCGATCGACTAGCGGGAGGGTGGGCGAGCAGTACTTC. This encodes CASSPRRSTSGRVGEQYF. The chain combines TRBV27 with TRBJ2-7; 14 nucleotides agree with TRBD2. Trimming cost V 6 bases and J 6 bases; bases outside gene matches: 16. The CDR3 runs 18 residues. Germline lookup yields CDR1 MNHEY and CDR2 SMNVEV (reference sequence).

V gene TRBV11-3 combines with J gene TRBJ1-1; TRBD1 matches 8 bases. V shed 1 base and J 1 base; nucleotides not matched to a gene: 5. The CDR3 length is 16 residues. Germline V gene lookup returns CDR1 SGHNT and CDR2 YENEEA. CDR3 bases: TGTGCCAGCAGCTTAGTAGGGACAGGACCGAACACTGAAGCTTTCTTT. This encodes CASSLVGTGPNTEAFF. The variable domain in full, with the rest retrieved from reference TRBV11-3 and TRBJ1-1, is EAGVVQSPRYKIIEKKQPVAFWCNPISGHNTLYWYLQNLGQGPELLIRYENEEAVDDSQLPKDRFSAERLKGVDSTLKIQPAELGDSAVYLCASSLVGTGPNTEAFFGQGTRLTVV.

This chain connects TRBV10-1 to TRBJ2-3, with 7 bases that match TRBD2. CDR1 WNHNN and CDR2 SYGVQD come from the germline V gene (reference sequence). The trim removed 2 bases at V and 2 bases at J, leaving 10 bases unmatched. This CDR3 has 17 residues. The CDR3 coding sequence is TGCGCCAGCAGTGAGGTGGTTGGGCTAGCGGCCACAGATACGCAGTATTTT. The encoded protein is CASSEVVGLAATDTQYF.

The chain couples TRBV15 to TRBJ2-7; 8 nucleotides align to TRBD2. Unmatched junction bases numbered 10, after V lost 7 bases and J lost 2 bases. The germline V gene has CDR1 LNHNV and CDR2 YYDKDF (reference sequence). This CDR3 is built from 15 residues. The CDR3 reads CATTPGLEGPYEQYF. As DNA, the CDR3 is TGTGCCACCACTCCGGGACTAGAGGGGCCCTACGAGCAGTACTTC.

The chain is built from TRBV18 and TRBJ1-5; D call uncertain. The CDR3 extends over 14 amino acids. Germline CDR1 reads KGHSH; CDR2 reads LQKENI. Trimming took 3 bases from V and 9 from J, leaving 15 bases between them. The DNA of the CDR3 is TGTGCCAGCTCACCCATCTCCCAGGAAAGGCCCCAGCATTTT. Translation gives CASSPISQERPQHF.